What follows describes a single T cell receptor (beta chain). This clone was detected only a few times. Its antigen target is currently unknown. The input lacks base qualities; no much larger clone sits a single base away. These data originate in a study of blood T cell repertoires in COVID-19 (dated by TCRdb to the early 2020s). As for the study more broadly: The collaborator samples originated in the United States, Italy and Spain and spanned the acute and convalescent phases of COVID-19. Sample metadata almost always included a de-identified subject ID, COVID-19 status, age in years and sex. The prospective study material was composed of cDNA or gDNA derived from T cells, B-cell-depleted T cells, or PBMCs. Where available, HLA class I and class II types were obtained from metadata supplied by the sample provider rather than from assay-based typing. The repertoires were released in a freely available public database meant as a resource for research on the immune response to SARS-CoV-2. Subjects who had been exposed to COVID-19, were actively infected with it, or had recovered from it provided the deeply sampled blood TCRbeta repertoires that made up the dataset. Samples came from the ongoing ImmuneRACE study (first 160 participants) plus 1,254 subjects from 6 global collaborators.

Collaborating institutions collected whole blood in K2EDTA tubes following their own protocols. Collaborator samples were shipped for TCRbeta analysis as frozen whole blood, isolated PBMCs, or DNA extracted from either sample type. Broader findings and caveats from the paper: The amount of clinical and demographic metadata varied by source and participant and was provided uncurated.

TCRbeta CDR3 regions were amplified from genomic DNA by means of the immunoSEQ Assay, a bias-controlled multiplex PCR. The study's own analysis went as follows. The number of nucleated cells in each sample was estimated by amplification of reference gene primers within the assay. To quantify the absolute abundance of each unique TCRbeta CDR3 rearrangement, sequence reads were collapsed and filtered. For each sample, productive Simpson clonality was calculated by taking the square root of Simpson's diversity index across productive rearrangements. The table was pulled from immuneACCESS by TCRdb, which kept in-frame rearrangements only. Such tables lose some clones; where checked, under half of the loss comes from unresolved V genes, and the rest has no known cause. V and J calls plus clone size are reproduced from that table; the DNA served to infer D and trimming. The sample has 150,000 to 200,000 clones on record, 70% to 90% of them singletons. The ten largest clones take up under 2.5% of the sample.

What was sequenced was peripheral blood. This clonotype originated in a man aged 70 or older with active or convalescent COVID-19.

The bases are TGTGCCAGCAGGCCCCTGGGGTCGGGAACGAACACCGGGGAGCTGTTTTTT. Translated, this gives CASRPLGSGTNTGELFF. This chain is built from TRBV11-2 and TRBJ2-2, with TRBD2 as a weak D call on 5 bases. Reading from cysteine to phenylalanine, the CDR3 counts 17 amino acids. This entry keeps only the CDR3 DNA: 51 bases, framed from base 1. Per the germline V gene, SGHAT is the CDR1 and FQNNGV is the CDR2. V lost 6 bases and J lost 0 bases; the stretch between them is 17 bases long. When the CDR3 is completed using the reference TRBV11-2 and TRBJ2-2 genes on either side, the full variable domain is EAGVAQSPRYKIIEKRQSVAFWCNPISGHATLYWYQQILGQGPKLLIQFQNNGVVDDSQLPKDRFSAERLKGVDSTLKIQPAKLEDSAVYLCASRPLGSGTNTGELFFGEGSRLTVL.